Shown below are 14 T cell receptor beta chains from a single sample sequenced in a study of blood T cell repertoires in COVID-19. Sequencing used immunoSEQ multiplex PCR; TCRdb keeps in-frame clones, though not all of them. The repertoire holds approximately 300,000 clones, with 85% to 90% as singletons. The specimen sequenced was PBMCs or T cells enriched from blood (not recorded which). The source is a woman aged 18-29 years who had recovered from COVID-19.

J is TRBJ2-5 and V is TRBV5-6, with 7 bases lining up with TRBD2. From germline, CDR1 is SGHDT and CDR2 YYEEEE. J lost 2 bases, V lost 0 bases, and 4 bases had no gene match. CDR3 size: 15 residues. The DNA of the CDR3 is TGTGCCAGCAGCTTGGCCACTAGCGCGCAAGAGACCCAGTACTTC. Translation: CASSLATSAQETQYF. Filled out from reference TRBV5-6 and TRBJ2-5, the complete variable domain reads DAGVTQSPTHLIKTRGQQVTLRCSPKSGHDTVSWYQQALGQGPQFIFQYYEEEERQRGNFPDRFSGHQFPNYSSELNVNALLLGDSALYLCASSLATSAQETQYFGPGTRLLVL.

The chain carries TRBV30 and TRBJ1-2; D remains ambiguous. Germline V CDR1 and CDR2: GTSNPN, SVGIG (reference sequence). This CDR3 comprises 15 residues. V lost 0 bases, J lost 0 bases, and 11 bases lay in between. In DNA, the CDR3 is TGTGCCTGGAGTGTGTCTCCCCTAGCTAACTATGGCTACACCTTC. As protein: CAWSVSPLANYGYTF.

The gene calls are TRBV7-8 and TRBJ1-3, with TRBD1 as a possible D gene (6 bases). Trimming left V 1 base short and J 0 bases short, with 13 bases between. CDR1 is SGHVS and CDR2 is FQNEAQ in the germline V gene. The CDR3 sequence is 17 residues long. The CDR3 sequence: CASSLGAGAISGNTIYF. The CDR3, as DNA: TGTGCCAGCAGCTTAGGGGCAGGGGCGATCTCTGGAAACACCATATATTTT.

The chain links TRBV4-1 to TRBJ1-1; D may be TRBD1 (5 bases). Trimming cost V 3 bases and J 4 bases, with 24 bases left between them. In germline, CDR1 is MGHRA, CDR2 YSYEKL. The CDR3 totals 18 residues. Here the CDR3 DNA reads TGCGCCAGCAGCCATGCGAGTTCGGACATCAGCCTACTCACTGAAGCTTTCTTT. Encoded protein: CASSHASSDISLLTEAFF.

In this sample, this clone turned up once. The chain links TRBV11-2 to TRBJ2-3, with 8 positions matching TRBD2. This CDR3 spans 16 amino acids. J lost 2 bases, V lost 1 base, and 5 bases had no gene match. Germline-derived CDR1 and CDR2 are SGHAT and FQNNGV. DNA of the CDR3: TGTGCCAGCAGCTTAGGAGCCGGGAGGGCCACAGATACGCAGTATTTT. Its protein is CASSLGAGRATDTQYF.

The rearrangement uses TRBV6-4 and TRBJ1-2, with 8 nucleotides matching TRBD1. The CDR3 runs 13 residues. The junction had 2 bases not matched to a gene; V was cut back by 2 bases and J by 6 bases. Per the germline V gene, CDR1 is MRHNA and CDR2 is SNTAGT. CDR3 in amino acids: CASSDGQGDGYTF. The CDR3 DNA reads as TGTGCCAGCAGTGACGGACAGGGAGATGGCTACACCTTC.

V and J are TRBV7-6 and TRBJ1-2, with D possibly TRBD1 on 5 matching bases. The germline gives CDR1 SGHVS, CDR2 FNYEAQ. Trimming pared 5 bases from V and 0 bases from J, leaving 13 bases between. There are 15 residues in the CDR3. CDR3 loop: CASSPTGVTNYGYTF. The CDR3, as DNA: TGTGCCAGCAGCCCAACAGGAGTAACTAACTATGGCTACACCTTC.

In its sample, this clone was seen many times. The rearrangement links TRBV3-1 (or the pseudogene TRBV3-2) to TRBJ1-4, with D possibly TRBD1 on 6 matching bases. Trimming took off 4 bases at V and 11 bases at J, with 14 bases between the two ends. CDR3 length: 13 amino acids. Germline CDR1 and CDR2: LGHDT and YNNKEL (reference sequence). In DNA form, the CDR3 reads TGTGCCAGCAGCCTCGGGCGCCAGGGGAAACTGTTTTTT. It is translated as CASSLGRQGKLFF.

The CDR3 protein is CASSDLISGKGYTF. The DNA of the CDR3 is TGCGCCAGCAGCGATCTAATCTCAGGGAAAGGCTACACCTTC. V usage is TRBV5-1 and J usage is TRBJ1-2; tentatively, D is TRBD1 (5 bases). Trimming pared 4 bases from V and 8 bases from J, leaving 18 bases between. The CDR3 covers 14 residues. The germline V gene encodes CDR1 SGHRS and CDR2 YFSETQ.

The CDR3 spells CASSSRTENTIYF. In DNA, the CDR3 is TGTGCCAGCAGCTCCCGGACAGAAAACACCATATATTTT. The chain couples TRBV11-3 to TRBJ1-3; D is perhaps TRBD1 (6 bases). From germline, CDR1 is SGHNT and CDR2 YENEEA. CDR3 length: 13 residues. Trimming left V 4 bases short and J 6 bases short, with 10 bases between.

This clone was counted once. The CDR3 bases are TGTGCCATCAGTGAGTTTTTGGGACAGGGCTTTGACGAGCAGTACTTC. Translation gives CAISEFLGQGFDEQYF. V is TRBV10-3 and J is TRBJ2-7, with 9 bases identical to TRBD1. Germline V CDR1 and CDR2: ENHRY, SYGVKD. The CDR3 has 16 residues. V shed 1 base and J 5 bases; nucleotides not matched to a gene: 9.

This chain connects TRBV27 to TRBJ1-5, with 8 bases fitting TRBD1. Germline V gene data show CDR1 as MNHEY and CDR2 as SMNVEV (reference sequence). Trimming cost V 4 bases and J 1 base; bases outside gene matches: 12. CDR3 length: 18 amino acids. CDR3 bases: TGTGCCAGCAGTTCTTCCCAGGGGGCCCATGTAAGCAATCAGCCCCAGCATTTT. Its translation is CASSSSQGAHVSNQPQHF.

The gene calls are TRBV2 and TRBJ1-6, with 10 bases lining up with TRBD1. CDR3 size: 13 residues. Trimming at V came to 4 bases and at J to 9 bases, leaving 0 bases not matched to a gene. CDR1 is SNHLY, CDR2 FYNNEI, per germline. The CDR3 region is CASSGQGASPLHF. DNA of the CDR3: TGTGCCAGCAGTGGACAGGGGGCTTCACCCCTCCACTTT.

This clone appeared once. The chain links TRBV6-5 to TRBJ1-1, with a tentative D call TRBD1 (6 bases). The germline V gene has CDR1 MNHEY and CDR2 SVGAGI. V was trimmed by 10 bases and J by 1 base, leaving 16 bases between them. The CDR3 is made up of 14 amino acids. The CDR3 protein is CAIPDQGSNTEAFF. CDR3 DNA: TGTGCCATCCCAGATCAGGGGTCGAACACTGAAGCTTTCTTT.